This T cell receptor beta chain was recorded in a study of cytotoxic CD8 clonotypes in ibrutinib-treated CLL. Background on the study: IGHV unmutated 17 to 18; relapsed/refractory 10 to 11; treatment-naive some 14. Sequencing produced an average of about 260,000 productive templates and approximately 100,000 productive rearrangements per sample.

General study results and limits: Clonality was higher at baseline than in age-matched healthy donors and tracked circulating CD8+ T-cell counts.

Turning to this clone: Antigen: not known.

The CDR3 extends over 14 amino acids. CDR1 and CDR2 from the germline V gene are LNHNV and YYDKDF (reference sequence). V lost 9 bases to trimming and J lost 5 bases; unmatched junction nucleotides: 9. PBMCs were cryopreserved, and 2 to 2.5 micrograms of genomic DNA from them went into TCR beta libraries. The data were produced by immunoSEQ multiplex PCR, yet TCRdb's version contains in-frame clones alone and is incomplete. This sample has about 140,000 clones; 75% to 85% occur once, and the top ten carry about 7.4%. This receptor was obtained from a human donor with chronic lymphocytic leukemia. The rearrangement links TRBV15 to TRBJ2-7; TRBD2 agrees at 11 bases. This specimen consisted of PBMCs, obtained after 36 months of ibrutinib treatment. CDR3 residues: CATTSGTKTNEQYF. The CDR3 region has the DNA TGTGCCACGACTAGCGGGACTAAGACAAACGAGCAGTACTTC.